This TCR beta chain was sequenced in a study of cytomegalovirus exposure and HLA in healthy donors. Study as a whole: Among 150 million to 200 million T cells, an earlier analysis found about 100 million unique TCR beta sequences.

Everyone who donated was a healthy bone marrow donor. The V gene's germline CDR1 is MDHEN and CDR2 SYDVKM. The V and J ends lost 6 bases and 8 bases, in that order; junction bases with no gene match: 14. This CDR3 comprises 15 residues. This clone was detected once. The PCR employed 60 Vbeta primers together with 13 Jbeta primers. Sequencing was performed with immunoSEQ multiplex PCR; in TCRdb, only in-frame clones are kept and a portion is missing. The table shows some 110,000 clones, with around 80% occurring only once. The rearrangement uses TRBV28 and TRBJ1-1, with 8 positions matching TRBD1. Sequencing used PBMCs. This clonotype originated in a man in his fifties in good health and CMV-seronegative. Here the CDR3 reads CASSPTHDRGYEAFF. CDR3 coding DNA: TGTGCCAGCAGCCCCACCCACGACAGGGGCTACGAAGCTTTCTTT.